This T cell receptor (beta chain) was recovered during a study of cytomegalovirus exposure and HLA in healthy donors. About the study: Of the donors genotyped, several hundred in all, 75% to 90% fell in the Caucasian-associated ancestry cluster. Study findings and constraints: In most subjects, TCR beta sequences reportedly gave accurate predictions of HLA-A and HLA-B alleles.

The sample holds a few counts of this clone. Its antigen remains unknown. Primers included in the PCR were 60 Vbeta and 13 Jbeta primers. In the original workflow: Roughly 11 million shared chains were among around 80 million unique TCR beta chains counted in a later analysis. The data were produced by immunoSEQ multiplex PCR, yet TCRdb's version contains in-frame clones alone and is incomplete. Clone size and V and J calls were adopted from that table, with D and trimming inferred from the DNA. The table has 150,000 to 200,000 clones, about 80% seen once; the top ten hold under 15%. Material: PBMCs. The TCR was taken from a woman aged 40 to 50 in good health and CMV-seronegative.

The CDR3 loop reads CASSPQRDRFYYEQYF. As DNA, the CDR3 is TGTGCCAGCTCACCGCAAAGAGACAGATTTTACTACGAGCAGTACTTC. The genes are TRBV18 and TRBJ2-7, with D possibly TRBD1 on 5 matching bases. Germline CDR1 is KGHSH and CDR2 is LQKENI. CDR3 length equals 16 residues. The V and J ends lost 3 bases and 3 bases respectively, with 18 bases between them.